This T cell receptor (beta chain) was identified during a study of blood T cells in healthy people across ages. Overall study results and limits: Older individuals had lower TCR beta diversity per million T cells (the decline was roughly linear).

CDR1 is MDHEN, CDR2 SYDVKM, per germline. The CDR3 totals 13 residues. V was clipped by 5 bases and J by 5 bases, with 9 bases between them. A second roughly 6 to 12 cycle PCR used barcoded and J-beta primers. Using its own MiXCR run on the 5' RACE reads, TCRdb lists one record per CDR3 protein. The table records about 1.1 million distinct CDR3 sequences, around two fifths of them present only once. Concerning this clonotype: Antigen: not known.

Sequencing was carried out using blood. This TCR was sampled from a young man in good health. The chain is built from TRBV28 and TRBJ1-4, with a weak D call TRBD1 (5 bases). CDR3 in amino acids: CASSMGLNEKLFF. Written as DNA, the CDR3 is TGTGCCAGCAGTATGGGACTCAATGAAAAACTGTTTTTT.